The sequence of this TCR beta chain was determined in a study of blood T cell repertoires in COVID-19. Profiling relied on immunoSEQ multiplex PCR, and the TCRdb table lists in-frame clones only, not all of them. The table lists about 200,000 clones, 70% to 90% of them singletons, with about 8.8% in the top ten. CDR1 is SGHTA, CDR2 FQGTGA, per germline. This CDR3 comprises 16 residues. V was cut by 2 bases and J by 7 bases, with 17 bases left in between. Sequencing was performed on PBMCs or T cells enriched from blood (not recorded which). V is TRBV7-3 and J is TRBJ2-2, with D possibly being TRBD1 (7 bases). This TCR came from a woman aged 18-29 years who had recovered from COVID-19. CDR3: CASSLGGGGKNGELFF. CDR3 nucleotides: TGTGCCAGCAGCTTAGGAGGGGGCGGAAAGAACGGGGAGCTGTTTTTT.